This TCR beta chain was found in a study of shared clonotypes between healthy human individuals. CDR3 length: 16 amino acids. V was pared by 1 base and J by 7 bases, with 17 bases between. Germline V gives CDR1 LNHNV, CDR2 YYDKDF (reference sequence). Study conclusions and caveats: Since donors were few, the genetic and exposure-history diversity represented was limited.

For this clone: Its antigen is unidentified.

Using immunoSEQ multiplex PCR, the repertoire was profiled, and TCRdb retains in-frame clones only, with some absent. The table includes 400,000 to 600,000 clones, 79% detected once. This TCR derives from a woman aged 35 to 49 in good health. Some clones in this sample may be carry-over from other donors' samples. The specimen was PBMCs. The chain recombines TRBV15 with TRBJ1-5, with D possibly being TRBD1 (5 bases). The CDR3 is CATSRVRVQGGQPQHF. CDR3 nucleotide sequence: TGTGCCACCAGCAGAGTTCGGGTGCAGGGAGGACAGCCCCAGCATTTT.